This T cell receptor (beta chain) was captured in a study of shared clonotypes between healthy human individuals. The CDR3 spans 16 residues. CDR1 is SGHTA and CDR2 is FQGTGA in the germline V gene. V lost 0 bases to trimming and J lost 3 bases, with 13 bases between them. A remark on this clone: Its cognate antigen is unknown.

Overall study results and limits: Relative to memory subsets, naive subsets generally showed larger estimated richness.

A deep-level run was used for the assay. Some clones are missing from TCRdb's copy, which holds only in-frame ones; the method was immunoSEQ multiplex PCR. The sample yields around 2,000,000 clones, approximately 95% seen once. Only CD45RO-negative cells positively selected for CCR7 counted as naive CD8 cells, so terminally differentiated effector memory CD45RA+ cells were excluded. This chain joins TRBV7-3 and TRBJ2-3; D remains unclear. The sample consisted of naive CD8+ T cells sorted from blood. This TCR was sampled from a man younger than 35 in good health. The CDR3 nucleotides are TGTGCCAGCAGCTTAACCCTGAGCGCCTCAACAGATACGCAGTATTTT. Translation gives CASSLTLSASTDTQYF.